This T cell receptor (beta chain) was retrieved from a study of graft-versus-host responses after intestinal transplantation (dated by TCRdb to the early 2020s). About the investigation overall: Recipients received multivisceral, liver-intestinal, or isolated intestinal transplants. Graft-versus-host and host-versus-graft alloreactive T cell clones were tracked in the graft, circulation and bone marrow after intestinal transplantation using bulk TCR-beta CDR3 sequencing. The cohort enrolled approximately 24 intestinal transplant recipients including one retransplant, and 3 patients lacking pretransplant specimens were excluded. To identify alloreactive clones, pre-transplant mixed lymphocyte reaction products were sequenced and compared with unstimulated pre-transplant donor and recipient T cells. Rather than going through the commercial service, samples from a few later patients were sequenced in-house on an Illumina MiSeq and processed with MiXCR. Anti-thymocyte globulin induction was given to all recipients, followed by maintenance tacrolimus and steroids for approximately three years. A peak of at least 4% donor T cells among recipient peripheral blood mononuclear cells was the definition used for donor T cell macrochimerism. The investigation overall reported the following: The relatively low number and heterogeneity of intestinal transplant patients limited the conclusions. In the allografts of patients with donor T cell macrochimerism, GvH to HvG T cell clonal ratios were high. GvH clones were detected in recipient bone marrow, and some appeared earlier in ileal mucosa or blood, consistent with an intestinal mucosal origin. Peak levels of circulating GvH clones were associated with declines in HvG clones early after transplant.

This clone was picked up a small number of times. Base qualities are not at hand, and no much larger clone is one base apart. The library was obtained by the immunoSEQ multiplex PCR assay. In most patients, genomic DNA was isolated using the Qiagen DNeasy Blood and Tissue Kit and sent frozen to Adaptive Biotechnologies for TCR sequencing. Adaptive Biotechnologies carried out high-throughput TCR-beta CDR3 sequencing of genomic DNA for most patients. The paper's processing steps were these. TCR sequencing data for over 15 patients were retrieved from Adaptive's ImmunoSEQ software; a few other patients were processed with MiXCR and VDJtools. CD4 versus CD8 sorting errors were corrected by removing sequences found in both subsets at a frequency ratio below 5:1. CDR3 nucleotide sequences shared by donor and recipient were removed because the origin of these sequences could not be assigned. To be classed as alloreactive, a clone needed at least 2-fold expansion over unstimulated cells and a minimum CFSE-low frequency of 0.002% (template counts) or 0.001% (read counts). Clones were considered mappable if detected in sequenced pre-transplant spleen, lymph node, or MLR CFSE-low populations of the donor or recipient. The cumulative frequency of alloreactive clones was calculated as a percentage of all sequences, weighted by copy number. The immuneACCESS repertoire file appears here via TCRdb, limited to in-frame rearrangements. These files lack a portion of the clones; in checked studies, under half of the deficit traces to unresolved V genes, and the cause of the others is not known. V and J calls and clone size are copied from that table; D and trimming were computed from the DNA. The sample data list around 6,000 clones, and around 27% of these were observed just once. Jointly, the top ten make up around 5% of the sample.

Interpreted using the paper, the time point label stands for: cells obtained before transplantation from donor or recipient. Mixed lymphocyte reactions plated around 200,000 CFSE-labeled pre-transplant responders with around 200,000 irradiated violet-dye-labeled stimulators and were cultured for six to seven days. Proliferating CD3+CD4+CFSE-low and CD3+CD8+CFSE-low responder cells were FACS-sorted on a BD Influx sorter after the mixed lymphocyte reaction. There are 15 amino acids in the CDR3, from cysteine to phenylalanine inclusive. Only the CDR3 DNA is retained, 45 bases long and in frame from the first base. V gives up 2 bases and J gives up 5 bases, and the segment between their germline ends measures 13 bases. The germline V gene encodes CDR1 SGHRS and CDR2 YFSETQ.

This clonotype was obtained from a human patient who was an organ donor for intestinal transplantation. The material sequenced was alloreactive CD4+ T cells from a mixed lymphocyte reaction culture, taken before transplantation. Read against the paper, the sample's cell subset or site label means: CFSE-low proliferating T cells sorted from approximately 6-day pre-transplant mixed lymphocyte reaction (GvH or HvG direction). The chain joins TRBV5-1 to TRBJ2-2; a weak D assignment points to TRBD2 (5 bases agree). The DNA sequence reads TGCGCCAGCAGCTTAGACACGGGATGGACCGGGGAGCTGTTTTTT. Translated, it gives CASSLDTGWTGELFF.